This passage covers 21 T cell receptor beta chains from one sample sequenced in a study of blood T cell repertoires in COVID-19. Sequencing was performed with immunoSEQ multiplex PCR; in TCRdb, only in-frame clones are kept and a portion is missing. The data hold approximately 310,000 clones, with 85% observed a single time. Sequenced input: PBMCs or T cells enriched from blood (not recorded which). These receptors originate from a woman between 25 and 40 years old who had been exposed to COVID-19.

The rearrangement uses TRBV10-3 and TRBJ2-1, with 9 bases lining up with TRBD1. Germline trimming cut 3 bases from V and 6 bases from J; bases unmatched to any gene: 3. From germline, CDR1 is ENHRY and CDR2 SYGVKD. The CDR3 totals 14 residues. The DNA for the CDR3 is TGTGCCATCAGTGATATGGGACAGGGCAATGAGCAGTTCTTC. This codes for CAISDMGQGNEQFF.

The V gene is TRBV24-1, the J gene TRBJ2-3, with TRBD2 matching 11 bases. Germline V gives CDR1 KGHDR, CDR2 SFDVKD. V lost 1 base and J lost 7; bases outside the gene matches: 6. CDR3 length equals 16 residues. The CDR3 loop reads CATSDLTSGSSNTQYF. CDR3 nucleotide sequence: TGTGCCACCAGTGATTTAACTAGCGGGAGTTCGAATACGCAGTATTTT.

Concerning this clone: The CDR3 end shows no conserved phenylalanine or tryptophan, and so a read error is likely. The DNA is omitted, as the CDR3 cannot be located on it reliably, and the CDR3 follows TCRdb's listing. The rearrangement links TRBV21-1 to TRBJ2-7; the table's D gene call, TRBD1, was not cross checked with the DNA. TRBV21-1 is shown as a pseudogene. The CDR3 is 11 amino acids long, termini counted. CDR3 loop: CASSKADRLKA.

This chain links TRBV5-1 with TRBJ1-1; D is perhaps TRBD1 (6 bases). V gave up 4 bases and J gave up 8 bases, with 12 bases separating them. This CDR3 region has 12 residues. Germline V gene sequence: CDR1 SGHRS, CDR2 YFSETQ. CDR3 bases: TGCGCCAGCAGCCATCCAACAGGGGAAGCTTTCTTT. It is translated as CASSHPTGEAFF.

As to this clone: Other DNA sequences from this sample encode an identical CDR3 as well. The CDR3 loop reads CASSQDGGSSYNEQFF. The CDR3 DNA reads TGTGCCAGCAGCCAAGATGGGGGGAGCTCCTACAATGAGCAGTTCTTC. The rearrangement joins TRBV3-1 (or the pseudogene TRBV3-2) to TRBJ2-1; D might be TRBD2 (6 bases). V lost 0 bases and J lost 0, with 9 bases in between. Looked up from germline, CDR1 is LGHDT and CDR2 is YNNKEL (reference sequence). The CDR3 totals 16 residues.

This clone was seen more than once but under ten times. This rearrangement joins TRBV28 to TRBJ1-4; 7 nucleotides match TRBD1. Germline trimming cut 5 bases from V and 3 bases from J; bases unmatched to any gene: 9. There are 16 residues in the CDR3. In germline, CDR1 is MDHEN, CDR2 SYDVKM. The CDR3, as DNA: TGTGCCAGCAGTCTTACAGGGGTAGGGTCTAATGAAAAACTGTTTTTT. It translates to CASSLTGVGSNEKLFF.

This rearrangement joins TRBV27 to TRBJ2-7; 10 bases map to TRBD2. The V gene end was trimmed by 7 bases and the J gene end by 2 bases; junction bases not matched to a gene: 2. Germline CDR1 is MNHEY and CDR2 is SMNVEV (reference sequence). The CDR3 spans 13 residues. The CDR3 here is CASMLAGAYEQYF. Written as DNA, the CDR3 is TGTGCCAGCATGCTAGCGGGAGCCTACGAGCAGTACTTC.

The rearrangement links TRBV4-1 to TRBJ1-1, with D unresolved. Germline CDR1 is MGHRA and CDR2 is YSYEKL. The CDR3 length is 14 residues. Trimming shortened V by 4 bases and J by 1 base, and 10 bases separated the two germline ends. The CDR3 loop is CASSLYEKNTEAFF. DNA for the CDR3: TGCGCCAGCAGCCTATACGAGAAGAACACTGAAGCTTTCTTT.

The sample holds one count of this clone. The J gene is TRBJ2-7, the V gene TRBV21-1; the DNA was not used to check the table's D call, TRBD2. TRBV21-1 has pseudogene status. This CDR3 has 16 amino acids. The CDR3 reads CATLLIPGGGSYEQYF. CDR3 DNA sequence: TGTGCCACACTCTTAATCCCCGGGGGGGGAAGCTACGAGCAGTACTTC.

The chain employs TRBV9 and TRBJ1-2; 7 nucleotides align to TRBD1. The germline CDR1 and CDR2 sequences are SGDLS and YYNGEE. With 3 bases clipped from V and 2 bases from J, the junction kept 7 bases outside the gene matches. This CDR3 has 15 residues. Here the CDR3 DNA reads TGTGCCAGCAGCGAAACCGGGACAGAGAACTATGGCTACACCTTC. Its protein is CASSETGTENYGYTF.

The chain has TRBV18 and TRBJ1-1, with D possibly TRBD1 on 5 matching bases. Deletions cut 3 bases from V and 7 bases from J, with 12 bases between. CDR1 KGHSH and CDR2 LQKENI come from the germline V gene. The CDR3 covers 13 residues. The DNA for the CDR3 is TGTGCCAGCTCACCGTCGGGGGGTAGTGAAGCTTTCTTT. Encoded protein: CASSPSGGSEAFF. Using reference TRBV18 and TRBJ1-1 for the parts outside the CDR3, the full variable domain is NAGVMQNPRHLVRRRGQEARLRCSPMKGHSHVYWYRQLPEEGLKFMVYLQKENIIDESGMPKERFSAEFPKEGPSILRIQQVVRGDSAAYFCASSPSGGSEAFFGQGTRLTVV.

This clone has just one count. The rearrangement uses TRBV7-6 and TRBJ1-6; tentatively, D is TRBD1 (6 bases). Trimming stripped 4 bases from V and 7 bases from J, with 17 bases between. The CDR3 sequence is 16 residues long. Per the germline V gene, CDR1 is SGHVS and CDR2 is FNYEAQ. CDR3 DNA sequence: TGTGCCAGCAGCTCATCTTACAGGGCGGAGAATTCACCCCTCCACTTT. Its protein product is CASSSSYRAENSPLHF.

This chain joins TRBV30 and TRBJ1-4; tentative D call: TRBD1 (5 bases). The V and J ends lost 1 base and 0 bases respectively, with 9 bases between them. Germline CDR1 reads GTSNPN; CDR2 reads SVGIG (reference sequence). This CDR3 is 15 amino acids long. The CDR3 spells CAWSADIATNEKLFF. The CDR3 DNA is TGTGCCTGGAGTGCGGACATTGCAACTAATGAAAAACTGTTTTTT.

This chain's CDR3 is CASSEISSSVGELFF. DNA of the CDR3: TGTGCCAGCAGTGAAATCTCTAGCTCGGTCGGGGAGCTGTTTTTT. The V gene is TRBV2, the J gene TRBJ2-2; D perhaps matches TRBD2 (5 bases). CDR1 is SNHLY, CDR2 FYNNEI, per germline. Trimming removed 2 bases from V and 7 bases from J, with 14 bases in between. The CDR3 has 15 amino acids.

This clone was seen just once. J is TRBJ2-3 and V is TRBV30; 9 bases are shared with TRBD1. Germline CDR1 reads GTSNPN; CDR2 reads SVGIG (reference sequence). The length of the CDR3 is 14 residues. The V segment lost 1 base and the J segment 5 bases; nucleotides outside the gene matches: 4. CDR3 protein: CAWSGTGGLDTQYF. CDR3 in DNA: TGTGCCTGGAGTGGAACAGGGGGCTTAGATACGCAGTATTTT.

The chain links TRBV19 to TRBJ2-2; 9 positions match TRBD2. V shed 6 bases and J 3 bases; nucleotides not matched to a gene: 11. The CDR3 length is 17 residues. Germline CDR1 reads LNHDA; CDR2 reads SQIVND (reference sequence). DNA of the CDR3: TGTGCCAGTAGCCCCTCCGATAGCGGGAGTCACACCGGGGAGCTGTTTTTT. Protein product: CASSPSDSGSHTGELFF.

This rearrangement joins TRBV21-1 to TRBJ2-5; the table's TRBD1 call for D was not verified on the DNA. TRBV21-1 is designated a pseudogene. CDR3 size: 16 residues. The CDR3 loop reads CASSKGRSSRGETQYF. The CDR3, as DNA: TGTGCCAGCAGCAAAGGGAGAAGCAGCAGGGGGGAGACCCAGTACTTC.

This clone was counted once. V is TRBV7-9 and J is TRBJ1-4, with D possibly being TRBD1 (6 bases). CDR1 and CDR2 from the germline V gene are SEHNR and FQNEAQ (reference sequence). The CDR3 spans 14 residues. V gave up 5 bases and J gave up 7 bases, with 14 bases separating them. The CDR3 is CASSPGVGGEKLFF. For the CDR3, the DNA is TGTGCCAGCAGCCCAGGGGTTGGCGGTGAAAAACTGTTTTTT.

The V and J genes are TRBV9 and TRBJ1-3, with D possibly being TRBD1 (5 bases). The CDR3 is made up of 14 amino acids. CDR1 is SGDLS, CDR2 YYNGEE, per germline. V was clipped by 0 bases and J by 2 bases, with 6 bases between them. CDR3 coding DNA: TGTGCCAGCAGCGTAGCGGGGGCTGGAAACACCATATATTTT. Amino acids: CASSVAGAGNTIYF.

The chain employs TRBV3-1 (or the pseudogene TRBV3-2) and TRBJ1-2, with D perhaps matching TRBD1 (6 bases). Germline CDR1 and CDR2: LGHDT and YNNKEL (reference sequence). Trimming stripped 5 bases from V and 1 base from J, with 8 bases between. The CDR3 runs 13 residues. CDR3 in amino acids: CASSSRGNYGYTF. CDR3 bases: TGTGCCAGCAGCTCCAGGGGTAACTATGGCTACACCTTC.

This chain uses TRBV7-8 with TRBJ1-4; TRBD1 matches 7 bases. There are 14 residues in the CDR3. J lost 3 bases, V lost 3 bases, and 1 base had no gene match. Germline V gene lookup returns CDR1 SGHVS and CDR2 FQNEAQ. This CDR3 is CASSLTGPNEKLFF. The CDR3 DNA is TGTGCCAGCAGCTTGACAGGGCCTAATGAAAAACTGTTTTTT.